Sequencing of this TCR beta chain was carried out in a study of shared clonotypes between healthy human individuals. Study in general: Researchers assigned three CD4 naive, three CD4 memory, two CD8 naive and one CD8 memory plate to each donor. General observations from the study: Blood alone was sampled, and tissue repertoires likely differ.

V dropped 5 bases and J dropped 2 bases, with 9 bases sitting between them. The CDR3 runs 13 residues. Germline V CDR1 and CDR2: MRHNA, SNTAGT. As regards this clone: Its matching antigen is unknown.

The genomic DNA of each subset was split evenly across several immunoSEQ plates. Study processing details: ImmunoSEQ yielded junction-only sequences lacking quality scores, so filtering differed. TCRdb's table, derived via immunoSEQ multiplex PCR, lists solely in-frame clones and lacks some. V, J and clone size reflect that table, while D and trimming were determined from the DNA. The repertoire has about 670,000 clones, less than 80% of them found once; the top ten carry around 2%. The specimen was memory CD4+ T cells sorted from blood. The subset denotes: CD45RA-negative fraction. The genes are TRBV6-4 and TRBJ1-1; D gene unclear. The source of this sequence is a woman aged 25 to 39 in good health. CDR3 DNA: TGTGCCAGCAGTTATAGCCAAAACACTGAAGCTTTCTTT. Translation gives CASSYSQNTEAFF.